This record looks at one TCR beta chain sequence and its context. Its antigen is not known. These data belong to a study of early T cells in non-severe SARS-CoV-2 infection. Study overall: The study sequenced bulk RNA from unsorted whole blood, with chains unpaired.

The CDR3 covers 13 residues. The germline V gene has CDR1 LGHDT and CDR2 YNNKEL (reference sequence). Trimming removed 2 bases from V and 7 bases from J, with 11 bases in between. Notes on the study in general: Missing private and CD4 specificities, VDJdb matching favored anti-spike CD8 responses.

Attachment of unique molecular identifiers was made to individual cDNA molecules. TCRdb re-derived calls from the 5' RACE reads in MiXCR, one entry per CDR3 protein. The data show around 80,000 distinct CDR3 sequences, with less than 15% seen just once and about 6.1% held by the top ten. The chain couples TRBV3-1 to TRBJ1-1; D uncertain. This clonotype originated in an adult who was a healthcare worker with PCR-confirmed SARS-CoV-2 infection or an uninfected control (not recorded which). Sequencing was performed on whole blood. The CDR3 region is CASSQTSYSEAFF. As DNA, the CDR3 is TGTGCCAGCAGCCAAACCTCCTACAGTGAAGCTTTCTTT.